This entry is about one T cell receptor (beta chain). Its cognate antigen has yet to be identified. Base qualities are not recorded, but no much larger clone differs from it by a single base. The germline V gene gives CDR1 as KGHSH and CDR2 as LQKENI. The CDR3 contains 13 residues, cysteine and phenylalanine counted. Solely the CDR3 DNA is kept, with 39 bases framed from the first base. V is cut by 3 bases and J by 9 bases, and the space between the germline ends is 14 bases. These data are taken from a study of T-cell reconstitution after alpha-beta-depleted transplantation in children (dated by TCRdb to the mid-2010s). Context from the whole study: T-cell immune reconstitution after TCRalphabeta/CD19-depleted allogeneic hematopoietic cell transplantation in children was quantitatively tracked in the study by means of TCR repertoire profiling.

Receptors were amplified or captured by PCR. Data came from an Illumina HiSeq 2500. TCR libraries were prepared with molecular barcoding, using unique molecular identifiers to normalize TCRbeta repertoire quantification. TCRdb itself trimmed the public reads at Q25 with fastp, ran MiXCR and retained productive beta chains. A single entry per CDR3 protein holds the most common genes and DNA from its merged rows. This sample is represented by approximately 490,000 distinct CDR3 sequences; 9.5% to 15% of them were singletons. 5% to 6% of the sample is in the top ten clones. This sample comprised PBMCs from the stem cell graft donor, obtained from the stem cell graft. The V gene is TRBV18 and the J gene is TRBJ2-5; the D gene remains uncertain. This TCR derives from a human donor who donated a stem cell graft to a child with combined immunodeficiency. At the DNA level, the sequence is TGTGCCAGCTCACCGGGCTATAATTTCGCCCAGTACTTC. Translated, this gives CASSPGYNFAQYF.